One T cell receptor beta chain is described in this entry. This entry comes from a study of cytomegalovirus exposure and HLA in healthy donors. 13 Jbeta primers and 60 Vbeta primers were used for the PCR. Measured with immunoSEQ multiplex PCR; TCRdb has only the in-frame clones, and not every one. The sample consists of around 150,000 clones, roughly 80% of them appearing once. This CDR3 is 13 amino acids long. From germline, CDR1 is MGHRA and CDR2 YSYEKL. Deletions cut 1 base from V and 4 bases from J, with 4 bases between. The genes are TRBV4-1 and TRBJ2-2; D unresolved. The sequence derives from a human donor in good health. Sequenced: PBMCs. Here the CDR3 reads CASSQAFTGELFF. CDR3 DNA: TGCGCCAGCAGCCAAGCTTTCACCGGGGAGCTGTTTTTT.